A selection of T cell receptor beta chains follows, all from one sample in a study of T cell responses to AZD1222 COVID-19 vaccine. Some clones are missing from TCRdb's copy, which holds only in-frame ones; the method was immunoSEQ multiplex PCR. The sample has 84,000 or so clones, around 90% seen once. This material consisted of peripheral blood, taken on day 0 of MenACWY control vaccination. Receptor source: an adult in good health. Both conserved end residues are part of each CDR3. The D gene is left open where the match is weak. Rows may omit the clone size; those that give it use once, few, many or a size class.

>TRBD1|TRBJ2-1|TRBV19|.
TGTGCCAGTAGCAGGGGACAGGGGGCTGGCGGGGGCTATAACAATGAGCAGTTCTTC
CASSRGQGAGGGYNNEQFF
>TRBD1|TRBJ1-2|TRBV5-1|.
TGCGCCAGCAGCCCTGCTGACAGGGTCTATGGCTACACCTTC
CASSPADRVYGYTF
>.|TRBJ1-3|TRBV20-1|.
TGCAGTGCTCACTCTGGAAACACCATATATTTT
CSAHSGNTIYF
>TRBD1|TRBJ1-2|TRBV4-1|.
TGCGCCAGCAGCCCCCAGGAGGGGGCGGACTATGGCTACACCTTC
CASSPQEGADYGYTF
>.|TRBJ2-3|TRBV7-2|.
TGTGCCAGCAGCGTGTGGTATCCGACCACAGATACGCAGTATTTT
CASSVWYPTTDTQYF
>.|TRBJ1-6|TRBV28|.
TGTGCCAGCAGTTTATGGTCAGGAAACGGGGGTGATTCACCCCTCCACTTT
CASSLWSGNGGDSPLHF
>.|TRBJ1-1|TRBV19|once
TGTGCCAGTAGTTTACAAGGGGGGACCCTTAACACTGAAGCTTTCTTT
CASSLQGGTLNTEAFF
>.|TRBJ2-5|TRBV19|.
TGTGCCAGTAGTTCTCTAGACAGACAAGAGACCCAGTACTTC
CASSSLDRQETQYF
>.|TRBJ1-1|TRBV29-1|.
TGCAGCGTTGTCGAGGGCCGAGCTTTCTTT
CSVVEGRAFF
>.|TRBJ1-5|TRBV4-1|few
TGCGCCAGCAGCTTTACCAGGGGAGACAATCAGCCCCAGCATTTT
CASSFTRGDNQPQHF